A single sample gave rise to the 6 T cell receptor beta chains below, sequenced in a study of low-dose radiotherapy and immunotherapy resistance in tumors. Time point of the sample: after trial treatment. The treatment is: LDRT plus nivolumab, ipilimumab, low-dose cyclophosphamide and aspirin (RACIN trial). With TRAV- and TRBV-specific primers, first-strand cDNA was made, covering the alpha and beta chains. Both a constant-region primer and a V-primer adapter served to amplify TCRs across roughly 22 PCR cycles. TCRdb redid the calling of the reads with MiXCR, one entry per CDR3 protein. The table shows more than 70,000 distinct CDR3 sequences, with 20% to 25% occurring only once. The specimen was PBMCs, collected after low-dose radiotherapy plus immunotherapy. These receptor sequences come from a female donor with ovarian cancer.

The rearrangement uses TRBV18 and TRBJ1-5; 10 bases fit TRBD1. Germline values: CDR1 KGHSH, CDR2 LQKENI. V shed 3 bases and J 4 bases; nucleotides not matched to a gene: 3. This CDR3 region has 15 residues. The CDR3 loop reads CASSPLGQGNQPQHF. Written as DNA, the CDR3 is TGTGCCAGCTCACCCCTGGGACAGGGGAATCAGCCCCAGCATTTT. Using reference TRBV18 and TRBJ1-5 for the parts outside the CDR3, the full variable domain is NAGVMQNPRHLVRRRGQEARLRCSPMKGHSHVYWYRQLPEEGLKFMVYLQKENIIDESGMPKERFSAEFPKEGPSILRIQQVVRGDSAAYFCASSPLGQGNQPQHFGDGTRLSIL.

This clonotype was counted many times. The gene calls are TRBV7-3 and TRBJ1-5; D may be TRBD1 (5 bases). The CDR3 is 18 residues long. The germline V gene encodes CDR1 SGHTA and CDR2 FQGTGA. Deletions cut 5 bases from V and 3 bases from J, with 23 bases between. CDR3 in DNA: TGTGCCAGCAGCAGTGGGGACGGACCTTCCAACTCCAATCAGCCCCAGCATTTT. This encodes CASSSGDGPSNSNQPQHF.

This clonotype has ten or more counts. The gene calls are TRBV18 and TRBJ2-1; 8 nucleotides agree with TRBD2. The V and J ends lost 2 bases and 0 bases, in that order; junction bases with no gene match: 6. Germline V gene lookup returns CDR1 KGHSH and CDR2 LQKENI. The CDR3 contains 17 residues. The CDR3 loop reads CASSPVQRGGSYNEQFF. CDR3 in DNA: TGTGCCAGCTCACCAGTCCAACGGGGGGGCTCCTACAATGAGCAGTTCTTC.

This clonotype has only a few counts. This chain connects TRBV6-1 to TRBJ2-1; D might be TRBD1 (6 bases). The V and J ends lost 5 bases and 7 bases respectively, with 18 bases between them. The germline gives CDR1 MNHNS, CDR2 SASEGT. This CDR3 is built from 15 residues. The CDR3 region has the DNA TGTGCCAGCAGTCCTCGGACAGTGATACGAAATGAGCAGTTCTTC. As protein: CASSPRTVIRNEQFF.

This clonotype was picked up many times. The chain uses TRBV2 and TRBJ1-5; TRBD1 is a possible D gene (5 bases). Germline V gene lookup returns CDR1 SNHLY and CDR2 FYNNEI. The germline V and J ends were trimmed by 2 bases and 6 bases, with 14 bases remaining between them. The CDR3 spans 15 residues. In DNA form, the CDR3 reads TGTGCCAGCAGTGAACGCGGGGCTCCAGGTCAGCCCCAGCATTTT. Residues: CASSERGAPGQPQHF.

This clonotype was detected a few times. The rearrangement joins TRBV19 to TRBJ2-6; TRBD1 matches at 7 bases. The CDR3 contains 16 residues. V lost 6 bases and J lost 0; bases outside the gene matches: 5. Germline V gene data show CDR1 as LNHDA and CDR2 as SQIVND (reference sequence). CDR3 amino acids: CASSPRDSSGANVLTF. The CDR3 DNA sequence: TGTGCCAGTAGCCCCCGGGACAGCTCTGGGGCCAACGTCCTGACTTTC.